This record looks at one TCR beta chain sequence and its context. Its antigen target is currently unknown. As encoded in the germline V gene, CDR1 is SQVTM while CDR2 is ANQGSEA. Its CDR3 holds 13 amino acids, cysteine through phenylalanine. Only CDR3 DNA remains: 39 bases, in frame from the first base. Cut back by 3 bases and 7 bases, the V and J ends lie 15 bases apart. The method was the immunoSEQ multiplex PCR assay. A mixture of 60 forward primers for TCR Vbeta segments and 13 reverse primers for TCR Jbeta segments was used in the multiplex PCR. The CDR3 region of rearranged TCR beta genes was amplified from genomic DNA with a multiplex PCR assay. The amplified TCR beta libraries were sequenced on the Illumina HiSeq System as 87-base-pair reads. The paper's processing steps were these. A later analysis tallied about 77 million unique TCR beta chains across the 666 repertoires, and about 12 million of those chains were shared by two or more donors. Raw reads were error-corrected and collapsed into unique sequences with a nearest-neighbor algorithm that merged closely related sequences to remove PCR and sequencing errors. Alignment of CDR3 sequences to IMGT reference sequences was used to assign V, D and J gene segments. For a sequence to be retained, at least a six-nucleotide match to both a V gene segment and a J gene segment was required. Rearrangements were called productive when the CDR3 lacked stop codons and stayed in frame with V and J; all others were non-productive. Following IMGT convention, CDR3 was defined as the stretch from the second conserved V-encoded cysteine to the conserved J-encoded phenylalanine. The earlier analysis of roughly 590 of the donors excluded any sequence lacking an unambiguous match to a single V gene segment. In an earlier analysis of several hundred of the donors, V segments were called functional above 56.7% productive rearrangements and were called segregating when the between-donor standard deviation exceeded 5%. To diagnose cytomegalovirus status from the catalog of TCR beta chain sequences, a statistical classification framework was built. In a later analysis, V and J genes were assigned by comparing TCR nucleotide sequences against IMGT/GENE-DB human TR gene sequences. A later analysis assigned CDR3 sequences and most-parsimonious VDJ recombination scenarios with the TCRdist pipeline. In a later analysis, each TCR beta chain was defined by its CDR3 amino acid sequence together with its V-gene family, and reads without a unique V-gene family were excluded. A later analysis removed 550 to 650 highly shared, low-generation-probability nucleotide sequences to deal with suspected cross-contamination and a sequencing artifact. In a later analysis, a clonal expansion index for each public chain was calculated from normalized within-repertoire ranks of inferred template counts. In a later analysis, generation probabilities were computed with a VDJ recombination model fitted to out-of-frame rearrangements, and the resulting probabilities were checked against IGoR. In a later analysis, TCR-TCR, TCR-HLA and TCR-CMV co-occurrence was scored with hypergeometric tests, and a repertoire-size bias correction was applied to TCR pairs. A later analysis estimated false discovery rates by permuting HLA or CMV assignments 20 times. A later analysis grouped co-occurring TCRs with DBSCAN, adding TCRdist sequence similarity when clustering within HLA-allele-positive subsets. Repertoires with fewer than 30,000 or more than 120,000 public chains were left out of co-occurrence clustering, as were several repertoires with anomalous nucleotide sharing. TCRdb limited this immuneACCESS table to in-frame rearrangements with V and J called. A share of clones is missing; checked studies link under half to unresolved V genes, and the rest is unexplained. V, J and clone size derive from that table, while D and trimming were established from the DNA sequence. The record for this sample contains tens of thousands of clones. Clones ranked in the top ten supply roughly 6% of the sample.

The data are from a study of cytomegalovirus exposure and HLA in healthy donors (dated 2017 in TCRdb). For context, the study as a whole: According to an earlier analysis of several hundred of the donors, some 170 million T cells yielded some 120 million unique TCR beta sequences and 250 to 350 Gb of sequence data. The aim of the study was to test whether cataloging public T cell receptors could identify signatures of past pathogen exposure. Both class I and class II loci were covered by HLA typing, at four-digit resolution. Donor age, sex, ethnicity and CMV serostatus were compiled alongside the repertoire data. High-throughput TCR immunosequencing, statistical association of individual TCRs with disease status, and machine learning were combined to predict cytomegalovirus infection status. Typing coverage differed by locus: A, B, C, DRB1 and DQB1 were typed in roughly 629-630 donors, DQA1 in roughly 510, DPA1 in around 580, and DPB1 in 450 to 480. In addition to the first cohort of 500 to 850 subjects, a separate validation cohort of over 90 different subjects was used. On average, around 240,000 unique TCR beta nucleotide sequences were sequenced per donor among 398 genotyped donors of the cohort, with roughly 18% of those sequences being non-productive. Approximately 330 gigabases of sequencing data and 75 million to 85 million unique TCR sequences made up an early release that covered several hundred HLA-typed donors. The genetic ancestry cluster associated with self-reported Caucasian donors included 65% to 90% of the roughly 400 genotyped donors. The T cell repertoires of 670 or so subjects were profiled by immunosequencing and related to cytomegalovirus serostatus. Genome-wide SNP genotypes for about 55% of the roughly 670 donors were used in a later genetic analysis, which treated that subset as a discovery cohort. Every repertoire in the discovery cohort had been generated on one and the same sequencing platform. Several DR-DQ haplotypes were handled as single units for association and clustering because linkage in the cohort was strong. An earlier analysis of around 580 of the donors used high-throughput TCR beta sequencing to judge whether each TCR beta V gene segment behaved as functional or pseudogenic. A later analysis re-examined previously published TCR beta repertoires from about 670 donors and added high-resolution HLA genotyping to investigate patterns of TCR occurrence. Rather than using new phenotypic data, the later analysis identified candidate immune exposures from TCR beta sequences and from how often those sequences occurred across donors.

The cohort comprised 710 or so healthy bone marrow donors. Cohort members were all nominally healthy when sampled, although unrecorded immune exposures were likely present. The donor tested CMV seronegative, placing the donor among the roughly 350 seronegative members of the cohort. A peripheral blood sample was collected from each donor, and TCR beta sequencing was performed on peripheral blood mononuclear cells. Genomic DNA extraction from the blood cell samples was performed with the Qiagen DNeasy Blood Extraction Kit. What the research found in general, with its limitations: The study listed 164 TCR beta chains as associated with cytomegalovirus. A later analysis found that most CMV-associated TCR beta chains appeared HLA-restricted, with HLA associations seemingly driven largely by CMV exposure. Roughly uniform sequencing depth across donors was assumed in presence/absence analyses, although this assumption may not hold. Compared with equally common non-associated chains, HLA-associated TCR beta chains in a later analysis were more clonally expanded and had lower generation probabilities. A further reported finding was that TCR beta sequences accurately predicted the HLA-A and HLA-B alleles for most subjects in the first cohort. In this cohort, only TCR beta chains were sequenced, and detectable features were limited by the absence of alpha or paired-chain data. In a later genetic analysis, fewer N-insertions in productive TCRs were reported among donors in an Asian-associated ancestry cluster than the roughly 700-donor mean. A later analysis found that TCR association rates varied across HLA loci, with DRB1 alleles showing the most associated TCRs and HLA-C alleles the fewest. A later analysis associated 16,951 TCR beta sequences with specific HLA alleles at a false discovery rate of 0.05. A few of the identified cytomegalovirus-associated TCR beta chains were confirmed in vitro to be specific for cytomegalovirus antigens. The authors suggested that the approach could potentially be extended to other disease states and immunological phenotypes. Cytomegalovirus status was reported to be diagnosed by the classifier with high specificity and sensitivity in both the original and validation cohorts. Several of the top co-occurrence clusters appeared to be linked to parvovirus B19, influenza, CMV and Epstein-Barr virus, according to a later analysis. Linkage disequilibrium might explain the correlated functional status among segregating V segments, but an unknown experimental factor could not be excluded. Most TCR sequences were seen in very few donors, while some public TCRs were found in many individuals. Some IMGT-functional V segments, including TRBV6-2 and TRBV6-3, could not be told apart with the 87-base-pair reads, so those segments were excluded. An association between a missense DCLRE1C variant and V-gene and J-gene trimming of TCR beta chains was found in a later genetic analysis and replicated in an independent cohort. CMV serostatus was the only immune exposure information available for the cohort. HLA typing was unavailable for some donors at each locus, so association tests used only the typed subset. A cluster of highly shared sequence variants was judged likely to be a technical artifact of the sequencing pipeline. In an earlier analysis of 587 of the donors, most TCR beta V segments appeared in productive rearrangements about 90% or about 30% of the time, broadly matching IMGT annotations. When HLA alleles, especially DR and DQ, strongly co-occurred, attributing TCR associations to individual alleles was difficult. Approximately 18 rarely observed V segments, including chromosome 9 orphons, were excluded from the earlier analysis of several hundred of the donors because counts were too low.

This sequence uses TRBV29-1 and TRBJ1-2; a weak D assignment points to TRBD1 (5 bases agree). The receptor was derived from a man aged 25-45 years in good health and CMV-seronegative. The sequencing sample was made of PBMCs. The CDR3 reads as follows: CSVEYWVGGGYTF. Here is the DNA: TGCAGCGTTGAGTATTGGGTCGGGGGTGGCTACACCTTC.